The 25 T cell receptor beta chains below come from one sample, sequenced in a study of T cell responses to AZD1222 COVID-19 vaccine. Libraries were prepared by immunoSEQ multiplex PCR; TCRdb keeps only in-frame clonotypes and omits some of them. The data hold about 160,000 clones, with more than 75% observed a single time. Sequenced material: peripheral blood, taken 28 days after the second AZD1222 dose. The receptors shown here come from an adult who received the AZD1222 COVID-19 vaccine.

V and J are TRBV6-5 and TRBJ1-2; no clear D. The V and J ends lost 8 bases and 0 bases respectively, with 10 bases between them. Germline loops: CDR1 MNHEY, CDR2 SVGAGI. This CDR3 has 13 residues. CDR3 in amino acids: CASALKANYGYTF. CDR3 nucleotide sequence: TGTGCCAGCGCCCTTAAAGCTAACTATGGCTACACCTTC.

The rearrangement joins TRBV7-2 to TRBJ1-2, with D possibly TRBD1 on 5 matching bases. The CDR3 has 14 residues. V shed 5 bases and J shed 6 bases, with 16 bases lying between them. Germline CDR1 is SGHTA and CDR2 is FQGNSA. This CDR3 reads CASSLKGLWDGYTF. The CDR3, as DNA: TGTGCCAGCAGCCTAAAGGGGCTGTGGGATGGCTACACCTTC.

The chain couples TRBV7-9 to TRBJ2-5; TRBD2 matches at 11 bases. The CDR3 consists of 15 residues. CDR1 and CDR2 (germline): SEHNR, FQNEAQ (reference sequence). V lost 5 bases, J lost 5 bases, and 7 bases stayed unmatched. The CDR3 nucleotides read TGTGCCAGCAGCGCACCCGTAGCGGGGGGGGAGACCCAGTACTTC. Its translation is CASSAPVAGGETQYF.

The J gene is TRBJ2-1, the V gene TRBV5-1, with 9 bases fitting TRBD1. V lost 5 bases to trimming and J lost 9 bases; unmatched junction nucleotides: 6. Germline loops: CDR1 SGHRS, CDR2 YFSETQ. The CDR3 totals 13 residues. This chain's CDR3 is CASRGTGLIEQFF. The CDR3 region has the DNA TGCGCCAGCAGGGGGACAGGGCTTATTGAGCAGTTCTTC.

CDR3 protein: CASSLQGVNTEAFF. Written as DNA, the CDR3 is TGTGCCAGCAGTTTACAAGGGGTGAACACTGAAGCTTTCTTT. The rearrangement joins TRBV28 to TRBJ1-1; D is perhaps TRBD1 (5 bases). V lost 2 bases and J 0 bases, leaving 7 bases between the germline ends. The CDR3 is 14 residues long. The V gene's germline CDR1 is MDHEN and CDR2 SYDVKM.

The sample holds one count of this clone. The rearrangement joins TRBV6-5 to TRBJ2-5; D tentatively reads TRBD1 or TRBD2 (6 bases each). Germline V gene sequence: CDR1 MNHEY, CDR2 SVGAGI. Trimming left V 3 bases short and J 3 bases short, with 14 bases between. This CDR3 has 15 amino acids. For the CDR3, the DNA is TGTGCCAGCAGTTATAGGGGGGCCCCCAAAGAGACCCAGTACTTC. Its translation: CASSYRGAPKETQYF.

The genes are TRBV7-9 and TRBJ2-1; TRBD2 matches at 9 bases. This CDR3 comprises 14 residues. Germline assignment: CDR1 SEHNR and CDR2 FQNEAQ (reference sequence). Trimming at V came to 6 bases and at J to 4 bases, leaving 4 bases not matched to a gene. The chain's CDR3 is CASSPTSGYNEQFF. Written as DNA, the CDR3 is TGTGCCAGCAGTCCGACTAGCGGTTACAATGAGCAGTTCTTC.

This clone came up once. The chain joins TRBV18 to TRBJ2-1, with a weak D call TRBD1 (6 bases). Germline values: CDR1 KGHSH, CDR2 LQKENI. The CDR3 runs 14 residues. The germline V and J ends were trimmed by 3 bases and 7 bases, with 13 bases remaining between them. The CDR3 protein is CASSPDRLTNEQFF. DNA of the CDR3: TGTGCCAGCTCACCGGACAGATTAACTAATGAGCAGTTCTTC.

This sequence joins TRBV9 and TRBJ2-7; a weak D match, TRBD2 (5 bases). V was pared by 2 bases and J by 5 bases, with 11 bases between. The CDR3 spans 13 residues. Looked up from germline, CDR1 is SGDLS and CDR2 is YYNGEE. CDR3 loop: CASSVATEDEQYF. In nucleotides, the CDR3 is TGTGCCAGCAGCGTTGCCACGGAGGACGAGCAGTACTTC.

V gene TRBV7-9 combines with J gene TRBJ2-7; TRBD1 matches at 8 bases. Germline V CDR1 and CDR2: SEHNR, FQNEAQ (reference sequence). V lost 4 bases and J lost 5; bases outside the gene matches: 10. This CDR3 has 15 amino acids. In nucleotides, the CDR3 is TGTGCCAGCAGCTCGACAGGGGTCTTCTTTAACGAGCAGTACTTC. As protein: CASSSTGVFFNEQYF.

The chain recombines TRBV6-1 with TRBJ1-6; a weak D match, TRBD1 (5 bases). Germline CDR1 and CDR2: MNHNS and SASEGT. The CDR3 sequence is 18 residues long. V lost 1 base to trimming and J lost 6 bases, with 19 bases between them. The DNA for the CDR3 is TGTGCCAGCAGTGAAGAGGGGCGTGTCTTTGTCCGTAATTCACCCCTCCACTTT. Protein: CASSEEGRVFVRNSPLHF.

The chain has TRBV2 and TRBJ2-7, with D unclear. The CDR3 has 14 amino acids. Trimming stripped 1 base from V and 7 bases from J, with 14 bases between. Germline V lookup: CDR1 SNHLY, CDR2 FYNNEI. CDR3 coding DNA: TGTGCCAGCAGTGAAGACGGACCCCAGTGGGAGCAGTACTTC. Translated: CASSEDGPQWEQYF.

A single count supports this clone. V gene TRBV6-5 combines with J gene TRBJ2-2; the match to TRBD1 covers 7 bases. The V gene end was trimmed by 6 bases and the J gene end by 5 bases; junction bases not matched to a gene: 6. Germline-derived CDR1 and CDR2 are MNHEY and SVGAGI. CDR3 length equals 14 residues. The DNA of the CDR3 is TGTGCCAGCAGCGTTACAGGGGATACCGGGGAGCTGTTTTTT. It encodes CASSVTGDTGELFF.

V and J are TRBV20-1 and TRBJ2-4; weak D call: TRBD2 (6 bases). Between the trimmed V and J ends, which lost 3 bases and 3 bases, there was a span of 12 bases. The CDR3 is 14 residues long. Germline V gene lookup returns CDR1 DFQATT and CDR2 SNEGSKA (reference sequence). Here the CDR3 DNA reads TGCAGTGCTAGTGGGCAGGGACTCAAAAACATTCAGTACTTC. As protein: CSASGQGLKNIQYF.

The V gene is TRBV5-5, the J gene TRBJ1-2; the match to TRBD1 covers 7 bases. Per germline, CDR1 SGHKS and CDR2 YYEKEE (reference sequence). The CDR3 extends over 15 amino acids. Trimming at V came to 1 base and at J to 8 bases, leaving 11 bases not matched to a gene. The CDR3 DNA sequence: TGTGCCAGCAGCTTGAGGGACAGTCAACTTTCGGGCTACACCTTC. Its protein product is CASSLRDSQLSGYTF.

The chain joins TRBV6-5 to TRBJ1-1, with D maybe TRBD1 (6 bases). Trimming stripped 2 bases from V and 1 base from J, with 14 bases between. In germline, CDR1 is MNHEY, CDR2 SVGAGI. The CDR3 consists of 16 residues. CDR3 DNA sequence: TGTGCCAGCAGTTACGGGGGGGGGCAAAGGAACACTGAAGCTTTCTTT. Translation: CASSYGGGQRNTEAFF.

The rearrangement uses TRBV5-1 and TRBJ2-3; TRBD1 or TRBD2 may be the D gene (5 bases each). Trimming took off 5 bases at V and 5 bases at J, with 27 bases between the two ends. The CDR3 length is 18 residues. CDR1 and CDR2 (germline): SGHRS, YFSETQ. The CDR3 is CASSRRGVRVQGGDTQYF. As DNA, the CDR3 is TGCGCCAGCAGTAGACGTGGGGTGCGGGTTCAGGGTGGAGATACGCAGTATTTT.

The chain links TRBV28 to TRBJ1-3, with 7 bases identical to TRBD1. Germline-derived CDR1 and CDR2 are MDHEN and SYDVKM. Unmatched junction bases numbered 11, after V lost 6 bases and J lost 0 bases. The length of the CDR3 is 17 residues. CDR3 in DNA: TGTGCCAGCAGAACTCAGGGGGGCCTCTACTCTGGAAACACCATATATTTT. This gives the protein CASRTQGGLYSGNTIYF.

This chain uses TRBV19 with TRBJ2-7; no clear D. Trimming shortened V by 5 bases and J by 1 base, and 9 bases separated the two germline ends. Per germline, CDR1 LNHDA and CDR2 SQIVND (reference sequence). The CDR3 length is 13 residues. Here the CDR3 reads CASSYGHSYEQYF. For the CDR3, the DNA is TGTGCCAGTAGTTATGGGCATTCCTACGAGCAGTACTTC.

V usage is TRBV6-5 and J usage is TRBJ1-1, with 7 positions matching TRBD1. CDR1 MNHEY and CDR2 SVGAGI come from the germline V gene. V gave up 5 bases and J gave up 3 bases; unmatched junction bases: 6. The CDR3 has 14 residues. This chain's CDR3 is CASSTQGMDTEAFF. CDR3 DNA: TGTGCCAGCAGTACACAGGGGATGGACACTGAAGCTTTCTTT.

The chain employs TRBV7-2 and TRBJ1-6; TRBD1 might be the D (5 bases). Looked up from germline, CDR1 is SGHTA and CDR2 is FQGNSA. CDR3 length: 13 residues. Trimming removed 4 bases at V and 9 bases at J, with 10 bases between. The CDR3 loop is CASSSGRSSPLHF. In DNA, the CDR3 is TGTGCCAGCAGCTCAGGGCGTAGTTCACCCCTCCACTTT.

This clone has only one observation. The chain is built from TRBV18 and TRBJ2-1; D not certain. Trimming shortened V by 2 bases and J by 9 bases, and 11 bases separated the two germline ends. The V gene's germline CDR1 is KGHSH and CDR2 LQKENI. CDR3 length: 13 residues. Here the CDR3 reads CASSPDEAAEQFF. CDR3 in DNA: TGTGCCAGCTCACCAGATGAGGCGGCTGAGCAGTTCTTC. The variable domain in full, with the rest retrieved from reference TRBV18 and TRBJ2-1, is NAGVMQNPRHLVRRRGQEARLRCSPMKGHSHVYWYRQLPEEGLKFMVYLQKENIIDESGMPKERFSAEFPKEGPSILRIQQVVRGDSAAYFCASSPDEAAEQFFGPGTRLTVL.

The V gene is TRBV9, the J gene TRBJ1-6; no definite D call. Trimming stripped 1 base from V and 7 bases from J, with 9 bases between. The CDR3 contains 14 residues. From germline, CDR1 is SGDLS and CDR2 YYNGEE. DNA of the CDR3: TGTGCCAGCAGCGTAACCCAAGGGAATTCACCCCTCCACTTT. Translating gives CASSVTQGNSPLHF.

The table lists this clone with a count of one. The rearrangement joins TRBV6-5 to TRBJ2-7, with D possibly being TRBD2 (5 bases). CDR1 is MNHEY, CDR2 SVGAGI, per germline. V was clipped by 2 bases and J by 3 bases, with 14 bases between them. CDR3 length equals 15 residues. The CDR3 DNA reads TGTGCCAGCAGTTACGGGCAGGAGGAACACTACGAGCAGTACTTC. Translated: CASSYGQEEHYEQYF.

V and J are TRBV24-1 and TRBJ2-3; 10 nucleotides align to TRBD2. V gave up 4 bases and J gave up 6 bases; unmatched junction bases: 9. Germline CDR1 is KGHDR and CDR2 is SFDVKD. This CDR3 has 16 amino acids. In nucleotides, the CDR3 is TGTGCCACCAGTGAGGACAGCGGGGGGGCCTCGGATACGCAGTATTTT. This sequence encodes CATSEDSGGASDTQYF.